One sample yielded the 9 T cell receptor beta chains listed below, sequenced in a study of OX40 agonist ivuxolimab in advanced cancers. TCRdb's table, derived via immunoSEQ multiplex PCR, lists solely in-frame clones and lacks some. The sample shows approximately 77,000 clones, 75% to 90% of them seen only once. Sequenced material: CD4+ or CD8+ T cells sorted from blood, taken in a trial of the OX40 agonist ivuxolimab. These receptors came from an adult with an advanced solid tumor such as melanoma, head and neck, liver or kidney cancer.

V is TRBV29-1 and J is TRBJ2-3, with D tentatively TRBD1 (6 bases). From germline, CDR1 is SQVTM and CDR2 ANQGSEA. The CDR3 runs to 11 residues. Trimming removed 7 bases at V and 2 bases at J, with 7 bases between. CDR3 sequence (DNA): TGCAGCGCAGGGGACACAGATACGCAGTATTTT. Translating it yields CSAGDTDTQYF.

The chain couples TRBV2 to TRBJ1-1, with D hard to call. The V end lost 7 bases, the J end lost 11 bases, and 14 bases lay between the germline ends. Germline V CDR1 and CDR2: SNHLY, FYNNEI. The CDR3 covers 11 residues. In nucleotides, the CDR3 is TGTGCCAGCATTAACGGGGAAAAGGCTTTCTTT. Amino acid sequence: CASINGEKAFF.

The rearrangement links TRBV5-1 to TRBJ1-1, with no clear D. The germline gives CDR1 SGHRS, CDR2 YFSETQ. The CDR3 extends over 12 amino acids. Trimming shortened V by 4 bases and J by 5 bases, and 9 bases separated the two germline ends. CDR3 nucleotide sequence: TGCGCCAGCAGCCGGGAGGAGACTGAAGCTTTCTTT. This codes for CASSREETEAFF. The whole variable domain, filled in from reference TRBV5-1 and TRBJ1-1, reads KAGVTQTPRYLIKTRGQQVTLSCSPISGHRSVSWYQQTPGQGLQFLFEYFSETQRNKGNFPGRFSGRQFSNSRSEMNVSTLELGDSALYLCASSREETEAFFGQGTRLTVV.

V gene TRBV18 combines with J gene TRBJ1-4; tentative D call: TRBD1 (5 bases). Germline V CDR1 and CDR2: KGHSH, LQKENI. The CDR3 loop spans 14 amino acids. Trimming cost V 3 bases and J 5 bases, with 10 bases left between them. The CDR3 sequence: CASSPGTQNEKLFF. CDR3 in DNA: TGTGCCAGCTCACCCGGGACGCAGAATGAAAAACTGTTTTTT.

The chain employs TRBV19 and TRBJ1-2, with TRBD1 matching over 7 bases. With V trimmed by 10 bases and J by 6 bases, 5 bases remained unmatched. The CDR3 runs 11 residues. Per the germline V gene, CDR1 is LNHDA and CDR2 is SQIVND (reference sequence). The DNA of the CDR3 is TGTGCCACAGGGGGAAGGGATGGCTACACCTTC. It specifies CATGGRDGYTF.

The chain employs TRBV5-1 and TRBJ2-3; 11 nucleotides agree with TRBD2. V was clipped by 0 bases and J by 0 bases; unmatched bases: 3. This CDR3 is 17 amino acids long. Germline V gives CDR1 SGHRS, CDR2 YFSETQ. CDR3 bases: TGCGCCAGCAGCTTGGGCGCTAGCGGGAGGAGCACAGATACGCAGTATTTT. It codes for CASSLGASGRSTDTQYF.

The chain combines TRBV10-3 with TRBJ2-3, with 8 bases identical to TRBD2. The germline CDR1 and CDR2 sequences are ENHRY and SYGVKD. V shed 4 bases and J 3 bases; nucleotides not matched to a gene: 6. The CDR3 is made up of 15 amino acids. The CDR3 nucleotides are TGTGCCATCAGTGGGCAGCGGGGGATTACAGATACGCAGTATTTT. Translating gives CAISGQRGITDTQYF.

The V call is TRBV28, the J call TRBJ2-6; 8 bases match TRBD1. V dropped 6 bases and J dropped 2; count of bases not matched to a gene: 3. The CDR3 is 15 residues long. The germline gives CDR1 MDHEN, CDR2 SYDVKM. The CDR3 is CASSQDRAGANVLTF. In DNA, the CDR3 is TGTGCCAGCAGCCAGGACAGGGCTGGGGCCAACGTCCTGACTTTC.

The table lists this clone with a count of one. J is TRBJ2-2 and V is TRBV27; D not certain. Germline V lookup: CDR1 MNHEY, CDR2 SMNVEV (reference sequence). Trimming shortened V by 9 bases and J by 1 base, and 12 bases separated the two germline ends. The CDR3 has 14 residues. CDR3 DNA sequence: TGTGCCAGTGGGTCTTGGCGGAACACCGGGGAGCTGTTTTTT. As protein: CASGSWRNTGELFF.